The source of this TCR beta chain is a study of T cell repertoires in cytomegalovirus infection. For the study at large: Newly reported HLA-C-restricted and thoroughly characterized HLA-B-restricted CMV epitopes were employed.

To note about this clonotype: What it recognizes is unknown.

The CDR3 runs 13 residues. Germline V gene sequence: CDR1 DFQATT, CDR2 SNEGSKA (reference sequence). One entry per CDR3 protein, called by TCRdb with MiXCR from the reads. Of hundreds of thousands of distinct CDR3 sequences in the sample, approximately 32% were seen once. The source is a human donor in good health (CMV status not recorded). Some clones in this sample may be carry-over from other donors' samples. The sequenced sample was cultured CD8+ T cells from PBMCs, obtained from culture after CMV antigen stimulation. The genes are TRBV20-1 and TRBJ2-7; 9 bases agree with TRBD1. The CDR3 is CSCRTGDSYEQYF. In DNA, the CDR3 is TGCAGCTGCCGGACAGGGGATTCCTACGAGCAGTACTTC.